The present TCR beta chain was sequenced within a study of blood T cell repertoires in COVID-19. Overall study context: In each case, the material was cDNA or gDNA derived from T cells, B-cell-depleted T cells, or PBMCs.

Regarding this clone: This CDR3 is also generated by other DNA sequences in the sample.

Per the original data handling: Reference gene primer amplification gave nucleated cell count estimates. Produced via immunoSEQ multiplex PCR; TCRdb's table is partial and in-frame only. V and J calls plus clone size are reproduced from that table; the DNA served to infer D and trimming. The sample yields tens of thousands of clones, 80% to 90% seen once. This CDR3 comprises 14 residues. CDR1 and CDR2 (germline): SGHTA, FQGNSA. Trimming removed 6 bases from V and 4 bases from J; junction bases left unmatched: 3. The chain combines TRBV7-2 with TRBJ1-5, with 10 bases fitting TRBD1. The receptor was isolated from an older man with active or convalescent COVID-19. The sequencing sample was made of peripheral blood. CDR3 region: CASSLDRGNQPQHF. For the CDR3, the DNA is TGTGCCAGCAGTTTGGACAGGGGGAATCAGCCCCAGCATTTT.